These T cell receptor beta chains were read from a single sample in a study of T cell repertoires in cytomegalovirus infection. Their antigen targets remain unknown. A single record per CDR3 protein comes from TCRdb applying MiXCR to the reads. The table shows roughly 180,000 distinct CDR3 sequences, with roughly 20% occurring only once. Specimen: CD8+ T cells from cultured PBMCs, collected from culture after CMV antigen stimulation. These receptors were obtained from a human donor in good health (CMV status not recorded). Some clones in this sample may be carry-over from other donors' samples. Both conserved end residues are part of each CDR3. D genes are given only for firm matches. Rows give clone size only sometimes, using once, few, many, or a class for an expanded clone.

D: -
size: few
J: TRBJ2-7
V: TRBV6-6
CDR3: CASSAARGPLDYEQYF
DNA: TGTGCCAGCAGTGCCGCGCGGGGGCCCTTAGATTACGAGCAGTACTTC

D: TRBD2
size: -
J: TRBJ2-1
V: TRBV11-2
CDR3: CASSLPTSGVTNEQFF
DNA: TGTGCCAGCAGCCTCCCGACTAGCGGGGTTACAAATGAGCAGTTCTTC

D: -
size: -
J: TRBJ2-3
V: TRBV7-2
CDR3: CASSGSGGPPTDTQYF
DNA: TGTGCCAGCAGCGGATCCGGAGGCCCACCTACAGATACGCAGTATTTT

D: -
size: many
J: TRBJ2-7
V: TRBV6-2/TRBV6-3
CDR3: CASSYSDGRAYEQYF
DNA: TGTGCCAGCAGTTACTCAGACGGGAGAGCCTACGAGCAGTACTTC

D: -
size: -
J: TRBJ1-6
V: TRBV4-3
CDR3: CASSQDQGRSPLHF
DNA: TGCGCCAGCAGCCAAGATCAAGGGAGGTCACCCCTCCACTTT

D: -
size: few
J: TRBJ2-3
V: TRBV7-3
CDR3: CASSLPPTDTQYF
DNA: TGTGCCAGCAGCTTACCCCCCACAGATACGCAGTATTTT

D: -
size: -
J: TRBJ1-1
V: TRBV11-2
CDR3: CASSLGRQNTEAFF
DNA: TGTGCCAGCAGCTTAGGGCGACAGAACACTGAAGCTTTCTTT

D: TRBD2
size: -
J: TRBJ2-3
V: TRBV2
CDR3: CASSGTGTSRVADTQYF
DNA: TGTGCCAGCAGTGGGACCGGGACTAGCAGGGTCGCAGATACGCAGTATTTT

D: -
size: -
J: TRBJ2-7
V: TRBV7-9
CDR3: CASSSVPGTSSYEQYF
DNA: TGTGCCAGCAGCTCTGTCCCCGGGACAAGCTCCTACGAGCAGTACTTC

D: -
size: -
J: TRBJ1-1
V: TRBV28
CDR3: CASSPRLALTEAFF
DNA: TGTGCCAGCAGCCCTCGCTTGGCGTTGACTGAAGCTTTCTTT

D: TRBD2
size: once
J: TRBJ2-7
V: TRBV7-2
CDR3: CASSLGGGGASEQYF
DNA: TGTGCCAGCAGCTTAGGGGGCGGGGGGGCGTCCGAGCAGTACTTC

D: TRBD2
size: -
J: TRBJ2-3
V: TRBV5-1
CDR3: CASSSTSGTSGGDTDTQYF
DNA: TGCGCCAGCAGCTCGACTTCCGGGACTAGCGGGGGGGACACAGATACGCAGTATTTT

D: -
size: -
J: TRBJ1-5
V: TRBV12-3/TRBV12-4
CDR3: CASSYPNQPQHF
DNA: TGTGCCAGCAGTTACCCCAATCAGCCCCAGCATTTT

D: -
size: -
J: TRBJ1-1
V: TRBV11-1
CDR3: CASSLALPTEAFF
DNA: TGTGCCAGCAGCCTCGCACTTCCTACTGAAGCTTTCTTT

D: -
size: -
J: TRBJ1-1
V: TRBV12-3/TRBV12-4
CDR3: CASSSGIEAFF
DNA: TGTGCCAGCAGTTCCGGGATTGAAGCTTTCTTT

D: TRBD1
size: -
J: TRBJ2-7
V: TRBV4-1
CDR3: CASSQAPEQGAYEQYF
DNA: TGCGCCAGCAGCCAAGCCCCGGAACAGGGGGCCTACGAGCAGTACTTC

D: -
size: -
J: TRBJ1-1
V: TRBV6-5
CDR3: CASSWEAGMEEAFF
DNA: TGTGCCAGCAGTTGGGAAGCCGGAATGGAGGAAGCTTTCTTT

D: -
size: -
J: TRBJ2-1
V: TRBV19
CDR3: CASSPMGVRQVESYNEQFF
DNA: TGTGCCAGTAGTCCGATGGGAGTTCGACAGGTCGAATCCTACAATGAGCAGTTCTTC

D: -
size: -
J: TRBJ1-1
V: TRBV11-3
CDR3: CASSLGATTEAFF
DNA: TGTGCCAGCAGCCTGGGGGCGACCACTGAAGCTTTCTTT

D: -
size: few
J: TRBJ2-7
V: TRBV9
CDR3: CASSVEVSSYEQYF
DNA: TGTGCCAGCAGCGTAGAGGTGAGCTCCTACGAGCAGTACTTC

D: TRBD1
size: few
J: TRBJ1-5
V: TRBV12-3/TRBV12-4
CDR3: CASTQTGNGQPQHF
DNA: TGTGCCAGCACCCAGACAGGGAATGGCCAGCCCCAGCATTTT

D: TRBD1
size: -
J: TRBJ1-1
V: TRBV20-1
CDR3: CSAKGDRDTEAFF
DNA: TGCAGTGCTAAGGGGGACAGGGACACTGAAGCTTTCTTT

D: TRBD2
size: few
J: TRBJ2-4
V: TRBV7-9
CDR3: CASSDSGSTIIQYF
DNA: TGTGCCAGCAGCGATAGCGGGAGTACGATCATTCAGTACTTC

D: TRBD1
size: few
J: TRBJ1-2
V: TRBV19
CDR3: CASSILGQLLYGYTF
DNA: TGTGCCAGTAGTATACTGGGACAGCTTCTATATGGCTACACCTTC

D: TRBD1
size: -
J: TRBJ1-5
V: TRBV9
CDR3: CASSEGQGLQPQHF
DNA: TGTGCCAGCAGCGAGGGACAGGGCCTCCAGCCCCAGCATTTT

D: -
size: few
J: TRBJ2-2
V: TRBV7-8
CDR3: CASSGIPGELFF
DNA: TGTGCCAGCAGCGGAATCCCCGGGGAGCTGTTTTTT

D: TRBD1
size: -
J: TRBJ2-5
V: TRBV6-2/TRBV6-3
CDR3: CASSIRQGDQETQYF
DNA: TGTGCCAGCAGTATCCGACAGGGGGACCAAGAGACCCAGTACTTC

D: -
size: -
J: TRBJ2-7
V: TRBV11-2
CDR3: CASSLKGTDSYEQYF
DNA: TGTGCCAGCAGCTTAAAGGGGACGGACTCCTACGAGCAGTACTTC

D: TRBD1
size: few
J: TRBJ1-4
V: TRBV6-6
CDR3: CASSYQDRVGEKLFF
DNA: TGTGCCAGCAGTTACCAGGACAGGGTCGGGGAAAAACTGTTTTTT

D: -
size: many
J: TRBJ1-5
V: TRBV6-1
CDR3: CASLLGGGQPQHF
DNA: TGTGCCAGCCTCCTCGGGGGCGGACAGCCCCAGCATTTT

D: -
size: -
J: TRBJ1-5
V: TRBV12-3/TRBV12-4
CDR3: CASSLRVNQPQHF
DNA: TGTGCCAGCAGTTTAAGGGTCAATCAGCCCCAGCATTTT

D: -
size: few
J: TRBJ2-1
V: TRBV7-2
CDR3: CASSLVAVSGFPYNEQFF
DNA: TGTGCCAGCAGCTTAGTGGCCGTCTCGGGGTTTCCCTACAATGAGCAGTTCTTC